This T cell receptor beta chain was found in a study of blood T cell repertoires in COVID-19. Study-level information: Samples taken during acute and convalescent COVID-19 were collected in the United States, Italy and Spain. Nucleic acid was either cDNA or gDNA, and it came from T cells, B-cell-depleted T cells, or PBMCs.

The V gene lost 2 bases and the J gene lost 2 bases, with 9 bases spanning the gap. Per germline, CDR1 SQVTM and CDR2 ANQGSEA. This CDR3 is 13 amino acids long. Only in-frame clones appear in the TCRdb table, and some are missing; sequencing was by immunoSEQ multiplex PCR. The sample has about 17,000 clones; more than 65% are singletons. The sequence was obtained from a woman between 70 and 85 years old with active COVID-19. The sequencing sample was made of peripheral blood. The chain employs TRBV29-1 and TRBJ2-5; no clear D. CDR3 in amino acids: CSVEIQPQETQYF. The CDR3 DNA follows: TGCAGCGTTGAAATACAGCCGCAAGAGACCCAGTACTTC. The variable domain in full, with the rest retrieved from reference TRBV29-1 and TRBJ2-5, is SAVISQKPSRDICQRGTSLTIQCQVDSQVTMMFWYRQQPGQSLTLIATANQGSEATYESGFVIDKFPISRPNLTFSTLTVSNMSPEDSSIYLCSVEIQPQETQYFGPGTRLLVL.